This TCR beta chain came from a study of T cell responses to AZD1222 COVID-19 vaccine. CDR3 length: 13 residues. Germline CDR1 GTSNPN, CDR2 SVGIG (reference sequence). The ends were cut back, 1 base at V and 4 bases at J, with 10 bases in the middle. Study-wide results and limits: Dominant at 160-218 and 743-854, vaccine-associated CD4 TCRs also spanned spike. The repertoires were collected only after the peak T cell response.

Assay: immunoSEQ multiplex PCR; the TCRdb copy retains only in-frame clones and omits some. The sample lists some 120,000 clones; 92% were seen once. Remarks on this clone: Antigen unknown.

This clonotype was sampled from an adult who received the AZD1222 COVID-19 vaccine. The chain joins TRBV30 to TRBJ1-2, with D possibly matching TRBD1 (5 bases). Here the sequenced sample was peripheral blood, taken 28 days after the second AZD1222 dose. The CDR3 DNA is TGTGCCTGGAGTGCGGGGGAGGGCTATGGCTACACCTTC. Its translation is CAWSAGEGYGYTF.